Following are 30 T cell receptor beta chains from one sample sequenced in a study of control samples from healthy donors and cancer patients. Some clones are missing from TCRdb's copy, which holds only in-frame ones; the method was immunoSEQ multiplex PCR. The sample records 110,000 or so clones, approximately 87% being singletons. Sequencing was carried out using blood. These receptors were collected from a man aged 30 to 39 in good health.

V and J are TRBV30 and TRBJ1-5; D not certain. Trimming took off 5 bases at V and 0 bases at J, with 8 bases between the two ends. Per the germline V gene, CDR1 is GTSNPN and CDR2 is SVGIG (reference sequence). The CDR3 sequence is 13 residues long. The CDR3 region is CAWGLYSNQPQHF. As DNA, the CDR3 is TGTGCCTGGGGCCTGTATAGCAATCAGCCCCAGCATTTT.

This chain joins TRBV3-1 (or the pseudogene TRBV3-2) and TRBJ1-4; D unclear. CDR1 is LGHDT, CDR2 YNNKEL, per germline (reference sequence). The CDR3 is 12 residues long. The ends were cut back, 4 bases at V and 3 bases at J, with 3 bases in the middle. This CDR3 is CASSPSNEKLFF. In nucleotides, the CDR3 is TGTGCCAGCAGCCCCTCTAATGAAAAACTGTTTTTT.

V gene TRBV3-1 (or the pseudogene TRBV3-2) combines with J gene TRBJ2-4; D is undetermined. Trimming left V 1 base short and J 0 bases short, with 7 bases between. CDR3 size: 15 residues. Germline values: CDR1 LGHDT, CDR2 YNNKEL (reference sequence). DNA for the CDR3: TGTGCCAGCAGCCAAGCGACGGGAGCCAAAAACATTCAGTACTTC. It yields the protein CASSQATGAKNIQYF.

In this sample, this clone turned up once. V and J are TRBV10-2 and TRBJ1-4; TRBD1 matches at 8 bases. Germline CDR1 WSHSY, CDR2 SAAADI. This CDR3 is 13 amino acids long. The V gene end was trimmed by 6 bases and the J gene end by 8 bases; junction bases not matched to a gene: 5. CDR3 region: CASRDREKEKLFF. Written as DNA, the CDR3 is TGCGCCAGCAGGGACAGGGAAAAAGAAAAACTGTTTTTT.

This chain joins TRBV4-1 and TRBJ1-1; D not resolved. Between the trimmed V and J ends, which lost 0 bases and 11 bases, there was a span of 7 bases. The germline CDR1 and CDR2 sequences are MGHRA and YSYEKL. CDR3 size: 11 residues. The CDR3 loop reads CASSQENVAFF. Here the CDR3 DNA reads TGCGCCAGCAGCCAAGAAAATGTGGCTTTCTTT.

V is TRBV7-2 and J is TRBJ1-1; 7 positions agree with TRBD1. From germline, CDR1 is SGHTA and CDR2 FQGNSA. V dropped 4 bases and J dropped 9; count of bases not matched to a gene: 11. The CDR3 contains 14 residues. The CDR3 bases are TGTGCCAGCAGCTCCCAAGGACAGGTGGAGAAAGCTTTCTTT. Amino acids: CASSSQGQVEKAFF.

This chain joins TRBV11-1 and TRBJ2-1; D ambiguous. The CDR3 is 15 amino acids. V dropped 4 bases and J dropped 5 bases, with 15 bases sitting between them. The germline CDR1 and CDR2 sequences are SGHAT and FQDESV (reference sequence). The CDR3 loop is CASSSQHTPDNEQFF. Here the CDR3 DNA reads TGTGCCAGCAGCTCCCAACATACCCCGGACAATGAGCAGTTCTTC.

A few counts support this clone. The chain combines TRBV3-1 (or the pseudogene TRBV3-2) with TRBJ1-1; the D is unclear. The CDR3 runs 13 residues. Trimming took 11 bases from V and 2 from J, leaving 15 bases between them. In germline, CDR1 is LGHDT, CDR2 YNNKEL (reference sequence). In DNA form, the CDR3 reads TGTGCCTCAAAAGTCGACGATAACACTGAAGCTTTCTTT. Amino acid sequence: CASKVDDNTEAFF.

The chain employs TRBV18 and TRBJ1-5; no reliable D call. The CDR3 contains 13 residues. Germline values: CDR1 KGHSH, CDR2 LQKENI. The V gene lost 6 bases and the J gene lost 5 bases, with 11 bases spanning the gap. The CDR3 DNA reads as TGTGCCAGCTCGGAGGCGCAGGATCAGCCCCAGCATTTT. Translating gives CASSEAQDQPQHF.

The table lists this clone with a few counts. The CDR3 here is CASTPAGGPSNQPQHF. As DNA, the CDR3 is TGTGCCAGCACCCCAGCCGGGGGGCCCTCCAATCAGCCCCAGCATTTT. The rearrangement joins TRBV28 to TRBJ1-5, with D possibly TRBD1 on 6 matching bases. V was shortened by 7 bases and J by 3 bases, with 19 bases between the two germline ends. CDR3 length equals 16 residues. The germline gives CDR1 MDHEN, CDR2 SYDVKM.

Written as DNA, the CDR3 is TGTGCCTGGATGGGTGCGGGTAATGAAAAACTGTTTTTT. This translates into CAWMGAGNEKLFF. The V gene is TRBV30, the J gene TRBJ1-4; D is uncertain. This CDR3 comprises 13 residues. Germline loops: CDR1 GTSNPN, CDR2 SVGIG (reference sequence). V dropped 4 bases and J dropped 4 bases, with 10 bases sitting between them.

The table lists this clone with a count of one. The chain has TRBV5-6 and TRBJ2-7; 7 bases are shared with TRBD2. The CDR3 runs to 13 residues. V lost 7 bases and J lost 1; bases outside the gene matches: 5. The germline V gene has CDR1 SGHDT and CDR2 YYEEEE. The CDR3 protein is CASAPGLSYEQYV. The DNA of the CDR3 is TGTGCCAGCGCGCCGGGACTATCCTACGAGCAGTACGTC.

The chain recombines TRBV25-1 with TRBJ1-6; TRBD1 aligns across 7 bases. The trim removed 4 bases at V and 6 bases at J, leaving 3 bases unmatched. Germline V CDR1 and CDR2: MGHDK, SYGVNS. CDR3 length equals 14 residues. The CDR3 coding sequence is TGTGCCAGCAGTGGCAGGGGGGCTAATTCACCCCTCCACTTT. Amino acid sequence: CASSGRGANSPLHF.

The rearrangement links TRBV4-1 to TRBJ1-5; TRBD1 is a possible D gene (5 bases). CDR1 MGHRA and CDR2 YSYEKL come from the germline V gene. This CDR3 has 15 amino acids. The germline V and J ends were trimmed by 5 bases and 4 bases, with 15 bases remaining between them. For the CDR3, the DNA is TGCGCCAGCAGCACCTCGGGGCAGCCTAATCAGCCCCAGCATTTT. Its translation: CASSTSGQPNQPQHF.

The chain combines TRBV6-5 with TRBJ2-2, with D perhaps matching TRBD1 or TRBD2 (5 bases each). There are 14 residues in the CDR3. V dropped 8 bases and J dropped 3 bases, with 13 bases sitting between them. The germline V gene has CDR1 MNHEY and CDR2 SVGAGI. The CDR3 is CASGRGADTGELFF. CDR3 in DNA: TGTGCCAGCGGACGGGGCGCCGACACCGGGGAGCTGTTTTTT.

CDR3 in DNA: TGTGCCAGCAGCTTAGGCGGGACAGGCGCCAACACTGAAGCTTTCTTT. Translation gives CASSLGGTGANTEAFF. V and J are TRBV11-3 and TRBJ1-1, with 8 bases identical to TRBD1. This CDR3 is 16 amino acids long. The germline V gene encodes CDR1 SGHNT and CDR2 YENEEA. V shed 1 base, J shed 2 bases, and the junction held 6 bases outside the gene matches.

The CDR3: CAISERGVPMNTEAFF. The CDR3 region has the DNA TGTGCCATCAGTGAACGGGGGGTTCCCATGAACACTGAAGCTTTCTTT. The chain couples TRBV10-3 to TRBJ1-1, with a weak D call TRBD1 (5 bases). The CDR3 contains 16 residues. Germline V gene lookup returns CDR1 ENHRY and CDR2 SYGVKD. Trimming pared 3 bases from V and 0 bases from J, leaving 14 bases between.

The J gene is TRBJ1-6, the V gene TRBV6-1, with 10 bases matching TRBD1. The junction had 5 bases not matched to a gene; V was cut back by 2 bases and J by 10 bases. Germline V CDR1 and CDR2: MNHNS, SASEGT. The CDR3 contains 15 residues. The CDR3 nucleotides read TGTGCCAGCAGTGAACTCGACAGGGGGCGATCACCCCTCCACTTT. Translation: CASSELDRGRSPLHF.

This chain joins TRBV4-1 and TRBJ1-2, with D possibly being TRBD1 (6 bases). The length of the CDR3 is 15 residues. The germline V gene has CDR1 MGHRA and CDR2 YSYEKL. The V end was cut by 1 base, the J end by 4 bases, with 13 bases between. The CDR3: CASSQAVQGPYGYTF. As DNA, the CDR3 is TGCGCCAGCAGCCAAGCGGTACAGGGACCCTATGGCTACACCTTC.

The chain joins TRBV24-1 to TRBJ2-3, with D possibly being TRBD2 (7 bases). Trimming left V 4 bases short and J 2 bases short, with 18 bases between. The CDR3 contains 17 residues. CDR1 and CDR2 from the germline V gene are KGHDR and SFDVKD. As DNA, the CDR3 is TGTGCCACCAGTGACCCGGGGGGCCTTATTTCCACAGATACGCAGTATTTT. Translation gives CATSDPGGLISTDTQYF.

This rearrangement joins TRBV30 to TRBJ1-1; possible D gene TRBD1, 6 bases. Germline lookup yields CDR1 GTSNPN and CDR2 SVGIG (reference sequence). The CDR3 is 14 amino acids. Trimming removed 7 bases from V and 1 base from J, with 16 bases in between. The chain's CDR3 is CAYYPIGGNTEAFF. The CDR3 nucleotides read TGTGCCTACTACCCTATAGGGGGGAACACTGAAGCTTTCTTT.

The CDR3 here is CASSSRISRVITTGRDTIYF. The CDR3 DNA sequence: TGCGCCAGCAGCTCCCGTATCAGCAGGGTGATAACGACGGGCCGAGACACCATATATTTT. This chain links TRBV4-1 with TRBJ1-3; maybe TRBD1 (5 bases). The CDR3 is made up of 20 amino acids. V was shortened by 5 bases and J by 8 bases, with 34 bases between the two germline ends. Germline CDR1 reads MGHRA; CDR2 reads YSYEKL.

The chain joins TRBV6-1 to TRBJ1-1; 11 bases are a match to TRBD1. The CDR3 covers 14 residues. Trimming at V came to 2 bases and at J to 10 bases, leaving 6 bases not matched to a gene. CDR1 is MNHNS and CDR2 is SASEGT in the germline V gene. The CDR3 loop is CASSERGQGGLAFF. The CDR3 DNA follows: TGTGCCAGCAGTGAAAGGGGACAGGGGGGGTTAGCTTTCTTT.

The chain recombines TRBV3-1 (or the pseudogene TRBV3-2) with TRBJ1-1; D not certain. Trimming took 0 bases from V and 4 from J, leaving 12 bases between them. CDR1 is LGHDT, CDR2 YNNKEL, per germline (reference sequence). This CDR3 region has 15 residues. In DNA, the CDR3 is TGTGCCAGCAGCCAAGAATCACTTAGCGGCACTGAAGCTTTCTTT. Its protein product is CASSQESLSGTEAFF.

The chain combines TRBV5-4 with TRBJ1-1; D unclear. The CDR3 has 13 residues. Trimming removed 5 bases from V and 0 bases from J, with 8 bases in between. Germline CDR1 reads SGHNT; CDR2 reads YYREEE (reference sequence). The CDR3 sequence is CASRGGMNTEAFF. CDR3 in DNA: TGTGCCAGCAGGGGCGGGATGAACACTGAAGCTTTCTTT.

J is TRBJ2-5 and V is TRBV11-2; possible D gene TRBD1, 6 bases. The ends were cut back, 4 bases at V and 5 bases at J, with 14 bases in the middle. This CDR3 spans 14 amino acids. Germline CDR1 SGHAT, CDR2 FQNNGV. The CDR3 sequence is CASSSGTGYETQYF. CDR3 coding DNA: TGTGCCAGCAGCTCCGGTACAGGGTATGAGACCCAGTACTTC.

V and J are TRBV9 and TRBJ2-3; D is uncertain. The V gene's germline CDR1 is SGDLS and CDR2 YYNGEE. V was cut by 4 bases and J by 4 bases, with 7 bases left in between. CDR3 size: 12 residues. Written as DNA, the CDR3 is TGTGCCAGCAGCCTCTCCCCAGATACGCAGTATTTT. Translated, it gives CASSLSPDTQYF.

This clone was recorded only once. The chain combines TRBV9 with TRBJ1-1; tentatively, D is TRBD1 (6 bases). Germline values: CDR1 SGDLS, CDR2 YYNGEE. V was shortened by 3 bases and J by 1 base, with 13 bases between the two germline ends. This CDR3 is built from 15 residues. The CDR3 coding sequence is TGTGCCAGCAGCGCCCGGGACATCCAGAACACTGAAGCTTTCTTT. Its translation is CASSARDIQNTEAFF.

V gene TRBV6-5 combines with J gene TRBJ1-4; D gene uncertain. Germline lookup yields CDR1 MNHEY and CDR2 SVGAGI. This CDR3 has 13 amino acids. Trimming pared 7 bases from V and 6 bases from J, leaving 12 bases between. Here the CDR3 DNA reads TGTGCCAGCAAGGTAACAGCCCATGAAAAACTGTTTTTT. Residues: CASKVTAHEKLFF.

This clone appeared a single time. The chain couples TRBV5-6 to TRBJ1-2; perhaps TRBD1 as D (6 bases). This CDR3 has 14 amino acids. The ends were cut back, 4 bases at V and 8 bases at J, with 18 bases in the middle. CDR1 is SGHDT and CDR2 is YYEEEE in the germline V gene. The CDR3 DNA reads TGTGCCAGCAGCCCGGGACCCACAGGGTACGGCTACACCTTC. The encoded protein is CASSPGPTGYGYTF.